The 8 T cell receptor beta chains below all came from one sample that was sequenced in a study of T cells in narcolepsy. Measured with immunoSEQ multiplex PCR; TCRdb has only the in-frame clones, and not every one. The data show about 35,000 clones, over 65% seen once. Specimen: memory (CD45RA-) CD4+ T cells from blood. The receptors originated from a human donor in good health.

The chain employs TRBV5-4 and TRBJ1-2, with a tentative D call TRBD1 (6 bases). Trimming left V 1 base short and J 5 bases short, with 15 bases between. The CDR3 contains 15 residues. Per the germline V gene, CDR1 is SGHNT and CDR2 is YYREEE (reference sequence). The chain's CDR3 is CASSLLRGMEYGYTF. CDR3 DNA sequence: TGTGCCAGCAGCTTGCTTAGGGGGATGGAGTATGGCTACACCTTC.

This chain connects TRBV7-2 to TRBJ2-5; D not resolved. The J call may be faulty, since TRBJ2-7 better matches the DNA end. The V gene's germline CDR1 is SGHTA and CDR2 FQGNSA. The CDR3 totals 12 residues. The CDR3 region has the DNA TGTGCCAGCAGCGCCGGGTCCTACGAGCAGTACTTC. The encoded protein is CASSAGSYEQYF.

This clone showed up just a few times. The chain recombines TRBV2 with TRBJ2-1; maybe TRBD1 (5 bases). This CDR3 region has 14 residues. Germline CDR1 and CDR2: SNHLY and FYNNEI. Deletions cut 7 bases from V and 2 bases from J, with 12 bases between. In DNA, the CDR3 is TGTGCCAGCAAAGTAGGGGCCCCCTACAATGAGCAGTTCTTC. Protein sequence: CASKVGAPYNEQFF. Full variable domain (missing parts from reference TRBV2 and TRBJ2-1): EPEVTQTPSHQVTQMGQEVILRCVPISNHLYFYWYRQILGQKVEFLVSFYNNEISEKSEIFDDQFSVERPDGSNFTLKIRSTKLEDSAMYFCASKVGAPYNEQFFGPGTRLTVL.

The chain carries TRBV27 and TRBJ2-5; TRBD1 might be the D (6 bases). The J call may not be correct, given that the DNA end is closer to TRBJ2-7. CDR1 is MNHEY, CDR2 SMNVEV, per germline (reference sequence). The CDR3 consists of 14 residues. The DNA of the CDR3 is TGTGCCATCTTTGACCCGGACAGCTCTTACGAGCAGTACTTC. Translation: CAIFDPDSSYEQYF.

This clone turned up a few times. This chain uses TRBV7-8 with TRBJ2-3; 9 nucleotides match TRBD2. V trimming: 3 bases; J trimming: 2 bases; junction bases outside the gene matches: 3. This CDR3 has 15 amino acids. Germline-derived CDR1 and CDR2 are SGHVS and FQNEAQ. The CDR3 sequence: CASSLREGNTDTQYF. DNA of the CDR3: TGTGCCAGCAGCTTGCGGGAGGGGAACACAGATACGCAGTATTTT. Supplemented by reference TRBV7-8 and TRBJ2-3, the full variable domain reads GAGVSQSPRYKVAKRGQDVALRCDPISGHVSLFWYQQALGQGPEFLTYFQNEAQLDKSGLPSDRFFAERPEGSVSTLKIQRTQQEDSAVYLCASSLREGNTDTQYFGPGTRLTVL.

This chain uses TRBV7-9 with TRBJ2-7, with 7 bases lining up with TRBD1. Germline values: CDR1 SEHNR, CDR2 FQNEAQ (reference sequence). This CDR3 contains 13 residues. Trimming at V came to 5 bases and at J to 7 bases, leaving 8 bases not matched to a gene. The CDR3 region is CASSLGGGSEQYF. CDR3 in DNA: TGTGCCAGCAGCCTAGGGGGCGGCTCGGAGCAGTACTTC.

The V gene is TRBV5-8, the J gene TRBJ1-5; 10 nucleotides match TRBD1. This CDR3 region has 19 residues. Germline CDR1 and CDR2: SGHTS and YDEGEE. Trimming took 4 bases from V and 0 from J; bases not matched to a gene: 13. The CDR3 nucleotides read TGTGCCAGCAGCCGGGACAGGGGTGAGGGTGCTTATAGCAATCAGCCCCAGCATTTT. It encodes CASSRDRGEGAYSNQPQHF.

The chain carries TRBV5-1 and TRBJ1-1, with 11 bases lining up with TRBD1. Germline CDR1 SGHRS, CDR2 YFSETQ. V was clipped by 4 bases and J by 9 bases; unmatched bases: 5. The CDR3 covers 13 residues. The CDR3 DNA is TGCGCCAGCAGCCCCGGGACAGGGGGGCAAGCTTTCTTT. It is translated as CASSPGTGGQAFF.